The entry below describes one T cell receptor (beta chain). Its specific antigen is unknown. One base away there is no much larger clone; base qualities are not given. This entry is derived from a study of blood T cell repertoires in COVID-19 (dated by TCRdb to the early 2020s). Regarding the study in general: Samples from collaborators originated in the United States, Italy and Spain and spanned both the acute and convalescent phases of COVID-19. The prospective study material was composed of cDNA or gDNA derived from T cells, B-cell-depleted T cells, or PBMCs. Deeply sampled blood TCRbeta repertoires from subjects exposed to, actively infected with, or recovered from COVID-19 were included in the dataset. The repertoires were released in a freely available public database meant as a resource for research on the immune response to SARS-CoV-2. The samples were drawn from two sources: the first 160 participants of the ongoing ImmuneRACE study, and 1,000 to 1,500 subjects contributed by 6 global collaborators. Sample metadata almost always included a de-identified subject ID, COVID-19 status, age in years and sex. Where HLA class I and class II types were available, the types were taken from metadata supplied by the sample provider, not from assay-based typing. Study-level results and caveats: The amount of clinical and demographic metadata varied by source and participant and was provided uncurated.

The immunoSEQ Assay, a bias-controlled multiplex PCR, was used to amplify TCRbeta CDR3 regions from genomic DNA. As for the original processing: Nucleated cell counts per sample were estimated from amplification of reference gene primers within the assay. To quantify the absolute abundance of each unique TCRbeta CDR3 rearrangement, sequence reads were collapsed and filtered. For each sample, productive Simpson clonality was calculated by taking the square root of Simpson's diversity index across productive rearrangements. As stored in TCRdb, this immuneACCESS dataset retains in-frame rearrangements with V and J assigned. A fraction of the clones does not appear; measured against another copy, unresolved V genes explain less than half of the discrepancy, and the remainder lacks a known reason. That table is the source of V, J and clone size, and D and trimming were worked out from the DNA. This sample gives about 410,000 clones in total; about 90% of them show up just once. The top ten clonotypes cover 0.6% of the sample.

Participants in the prospective study were aged roughly 18 to 89 years, lived in under 30 United States geographic areas, and enrolled through a virtual design. In the prospective study, cohorts were assigned on the basis of participant-reported clinical history obtained from a screening survey and a study questionnaire. For ImmuneRACE Cohort 3, a participant was defined as recovered based on two consecutive negative NP/OP PCR tests, clearance by a healthcare professional, or resolution of symptoms. In the prospective study, whole blood, serum and a nasopharyngeal or oropharyngeal swab were collected from each participant by mobile phlebotomists. Prospective study participants could optionally give additional blood draws and questionnaires over a roughly two-month period. Before DNA extraction, prospective study blood samples were shipped either frozen or at room temperature. Cut back by 6 bases and 5 bases, the V and J ends lie 9 bases apart. Measured from the cysteine to the phenylalanine, the CDR3 is 12 residues long. This entry keeps only the CDR3 DNA: 36 bases, framed from base 1.

The sequence derives from a man between 18 and 35 years old who had recovered from COVID-19. The chain couples TRBV12-3 or TRBV12-4 to TRBJ2-3; TRBD1 is perhaps the D gene, given 5 matching bases. Sequenced: PBMCs or T cells enriched from blood (not recorded which). The CDR3 protein is CASSRGQDTQYF. Read as DNA, the sequence is TGTGCCAGCAGCCGCGGACAAGATACGCAGTATTTT.